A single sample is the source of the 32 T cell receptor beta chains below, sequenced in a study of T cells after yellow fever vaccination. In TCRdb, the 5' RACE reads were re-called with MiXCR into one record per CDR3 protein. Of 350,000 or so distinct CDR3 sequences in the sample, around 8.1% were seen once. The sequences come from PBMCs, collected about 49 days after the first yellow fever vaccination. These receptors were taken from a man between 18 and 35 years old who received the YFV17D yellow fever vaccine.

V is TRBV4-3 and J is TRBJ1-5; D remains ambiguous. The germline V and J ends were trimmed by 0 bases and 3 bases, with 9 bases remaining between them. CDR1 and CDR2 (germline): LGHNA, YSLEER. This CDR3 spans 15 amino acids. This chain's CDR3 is CASSQDLRANQPQHF. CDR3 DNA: TGCGCCAGCAGCCAAGATTTGAGGGCCAATCAGCCCCAGCATTTT.

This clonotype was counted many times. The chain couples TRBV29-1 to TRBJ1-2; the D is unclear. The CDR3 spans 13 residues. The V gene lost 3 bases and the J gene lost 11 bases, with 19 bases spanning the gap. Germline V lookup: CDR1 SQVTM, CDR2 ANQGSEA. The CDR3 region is CSVEVTPISGYTF. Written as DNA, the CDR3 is TGCAGCGTTGAGGTGACCCCTATTTCTGGTTACACCTTC.

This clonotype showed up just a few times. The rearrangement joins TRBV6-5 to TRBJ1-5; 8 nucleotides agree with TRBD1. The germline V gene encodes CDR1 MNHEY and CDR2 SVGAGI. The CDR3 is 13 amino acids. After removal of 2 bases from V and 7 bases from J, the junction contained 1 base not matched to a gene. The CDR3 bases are TGTGCCAGCAGTTACGGACAGGGCCAGCCCCAGCATTTT. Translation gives CASSYGQGQPQHF.

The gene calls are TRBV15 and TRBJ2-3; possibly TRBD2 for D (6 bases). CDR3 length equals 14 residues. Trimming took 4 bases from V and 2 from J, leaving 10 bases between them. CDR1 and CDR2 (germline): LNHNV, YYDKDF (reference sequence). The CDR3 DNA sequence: TGTGCCACCAGCATACTAGCATACACAGATACGCAGTATTTT. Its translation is CATSILAYTDTQYF.

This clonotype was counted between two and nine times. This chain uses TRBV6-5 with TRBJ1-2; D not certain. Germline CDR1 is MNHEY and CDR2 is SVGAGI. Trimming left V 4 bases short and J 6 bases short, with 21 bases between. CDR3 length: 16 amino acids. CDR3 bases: TGTGCCAGCAGTTCCCGGGCGCCTGCATCCCTTGATGGCTACACCTTC. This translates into CASSSRAPASLDGYTF.

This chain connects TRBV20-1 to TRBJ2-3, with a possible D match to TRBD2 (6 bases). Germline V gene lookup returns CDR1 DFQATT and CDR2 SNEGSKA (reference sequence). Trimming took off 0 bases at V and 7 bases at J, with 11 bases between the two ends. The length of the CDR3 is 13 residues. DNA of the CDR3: TGCAGTGCTAGAGATGGGGGGAAGTATACGCAGTATTTT. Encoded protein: CSARDGGKYTQYF.

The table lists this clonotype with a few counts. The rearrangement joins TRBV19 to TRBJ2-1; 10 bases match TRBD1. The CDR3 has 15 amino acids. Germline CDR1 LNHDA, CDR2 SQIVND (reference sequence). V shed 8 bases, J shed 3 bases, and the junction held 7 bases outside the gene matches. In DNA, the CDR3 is TGTGCCAGTGCCCAGGGACAGGGGCTCTACAATGAGCAGTTCTTC. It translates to CASAQGQGLYNEQFF.

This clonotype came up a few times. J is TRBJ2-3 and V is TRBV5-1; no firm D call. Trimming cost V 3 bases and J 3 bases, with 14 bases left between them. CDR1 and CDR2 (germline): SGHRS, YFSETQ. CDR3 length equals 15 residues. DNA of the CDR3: TGCGCCAGCAGCTATGGTTCGGTTAGTACAGATACGCAGTATTTT. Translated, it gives CASSYGSVSTDTQYF.

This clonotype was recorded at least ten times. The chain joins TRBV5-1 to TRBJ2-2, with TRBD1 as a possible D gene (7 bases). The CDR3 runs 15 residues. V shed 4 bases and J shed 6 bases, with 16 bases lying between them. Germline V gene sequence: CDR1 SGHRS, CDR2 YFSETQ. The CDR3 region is CASSPEGTVAGELFF. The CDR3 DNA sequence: TGCGCCAGCAGCCCGGAGGGGACAGTGGCCGGGGAGCTGTTTTTT. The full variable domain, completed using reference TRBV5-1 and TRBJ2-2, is KAGVTQTPRYLIKTRGQQVTLSCSPISGHRSVSWYQQTPGQGLQFLFEYFSETQRNKGNFPGRFSGRQFSNSRSEMNVSTLELGDSALYLCASSPEGTVAGELFFGEGSRLTVL.

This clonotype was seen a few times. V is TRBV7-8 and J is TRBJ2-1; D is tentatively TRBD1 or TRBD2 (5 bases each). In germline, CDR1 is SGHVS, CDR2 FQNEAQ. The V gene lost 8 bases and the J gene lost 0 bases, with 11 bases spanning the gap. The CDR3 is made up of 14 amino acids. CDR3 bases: TGTGCCAGCGGGGACCGGAGCTCCTACAATGAGCAGTTCTTC. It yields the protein CASGDRSSYNEQFF.

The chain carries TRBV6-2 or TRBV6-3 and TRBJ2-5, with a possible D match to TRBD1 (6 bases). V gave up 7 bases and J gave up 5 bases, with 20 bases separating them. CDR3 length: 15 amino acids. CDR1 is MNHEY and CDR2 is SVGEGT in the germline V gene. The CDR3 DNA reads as TGTGCCAGCACCCCGGACAGCCGAAGGGTTGAGACCCAGTACTTC. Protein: CASTPDSRRVETQYF.

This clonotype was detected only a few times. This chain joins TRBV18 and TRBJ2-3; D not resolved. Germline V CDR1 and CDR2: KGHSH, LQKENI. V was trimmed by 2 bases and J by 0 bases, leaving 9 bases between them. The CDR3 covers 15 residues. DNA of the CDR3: TGTGCCAGCTCACCATCAGGCCAGAGCACAGATACGCAGTATTTT. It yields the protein CASSPSGQSTDTQYF.

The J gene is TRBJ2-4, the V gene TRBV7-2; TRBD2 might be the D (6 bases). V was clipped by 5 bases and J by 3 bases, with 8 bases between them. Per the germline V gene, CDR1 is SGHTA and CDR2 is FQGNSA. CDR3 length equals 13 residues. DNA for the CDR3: TGTGCCAGCAGCCCTAGCGTCAAAAACATTCAGTACTTC. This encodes CASSPSVKNIQYF.

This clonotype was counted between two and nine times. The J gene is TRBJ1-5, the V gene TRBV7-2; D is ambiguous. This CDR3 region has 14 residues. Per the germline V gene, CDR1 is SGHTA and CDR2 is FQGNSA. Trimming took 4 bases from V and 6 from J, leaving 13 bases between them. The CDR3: CASSSLPTGQPQHF. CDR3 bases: TGTGCCAGCAGCTCGCTTCCTACGGGTCAGCCCCAGCATTTT.

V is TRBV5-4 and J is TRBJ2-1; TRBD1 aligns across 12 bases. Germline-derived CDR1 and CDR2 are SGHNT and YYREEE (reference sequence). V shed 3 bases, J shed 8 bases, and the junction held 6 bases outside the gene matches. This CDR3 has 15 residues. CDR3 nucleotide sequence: TGTGCCAGCAGCTCCCGGGGGACAGGGGGCCATGAGCAGTTCTTC. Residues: CASSSRGTGGHEQFF.

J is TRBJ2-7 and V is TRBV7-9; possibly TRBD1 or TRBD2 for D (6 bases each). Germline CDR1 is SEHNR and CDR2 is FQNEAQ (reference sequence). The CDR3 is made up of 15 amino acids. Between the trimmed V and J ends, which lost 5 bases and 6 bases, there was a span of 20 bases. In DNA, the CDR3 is TGTGCCAGCAGCCAGTTCCAGGGGCCCGGGGGCGAGCAGTACGTC. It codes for CASSQFQGPGGEQYV.

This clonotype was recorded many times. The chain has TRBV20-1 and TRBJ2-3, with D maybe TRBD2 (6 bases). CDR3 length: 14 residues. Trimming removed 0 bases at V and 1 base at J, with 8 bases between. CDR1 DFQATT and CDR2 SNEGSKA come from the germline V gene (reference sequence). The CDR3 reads CSARDPGGTDTQYF. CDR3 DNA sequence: TGCAGTGCTAGAGACCCGGGGGGCACAGATACGCAGTATTTT.

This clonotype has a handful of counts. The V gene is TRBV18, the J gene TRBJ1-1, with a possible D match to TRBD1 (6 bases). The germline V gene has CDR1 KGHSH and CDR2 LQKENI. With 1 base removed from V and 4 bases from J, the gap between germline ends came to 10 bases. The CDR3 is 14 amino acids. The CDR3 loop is CASSPLQGTTEAFF. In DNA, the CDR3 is TGTGCCAGCTCACCACTCCAGGGGACCACTGAAGCTTTCTTT. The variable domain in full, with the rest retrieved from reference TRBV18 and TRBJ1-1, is NAGVMQNPRHLVRRRGQEARLRCSPMKGHSHVYWYRQLPEEGLKFMVYLQKENIIDESGMPKERFSAEFPKEGPSILRIQQVVRGDSAAYFCASSPLQGTTEAFFGQGTRLTVV.

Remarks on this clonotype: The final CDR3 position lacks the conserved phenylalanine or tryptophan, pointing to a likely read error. DNA for the CDR3: TGTGCCAGCAGCTTGGGACTCATCTCCGGGGAGCTGTTTTGT. Its protein is CASSLGLISGELFC. The V gene is TRBV5-5, the J gene TRBJ2-2, with D unresolved. V was clipped by 0 bases and J by 6 bases, with 9 bases between them. The CDR3 length is 14 residues. CDR1 is SGHKS and CDR2 is YYEKEE in the germline V gene (reference sequence).

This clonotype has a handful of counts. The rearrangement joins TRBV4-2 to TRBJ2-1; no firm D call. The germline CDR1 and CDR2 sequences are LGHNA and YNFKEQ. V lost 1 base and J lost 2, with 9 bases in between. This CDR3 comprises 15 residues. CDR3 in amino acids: CASSQVKGTYNEQFF. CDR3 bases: TGTGCCAGCAGCCAAGTGAAAGGTACCTACAATGAGCAGTTCTTC.

CDR3 residues: CASTPRTTDTQYF. The CDR3 nucleotides are TGTGCCAGCACACCCCGTACCACAGATACGCAGTATTTT. V usage is TRBV7-2 and J usage is TRBJ2-3; D not certain. This CDR3 contains 13 residues. Trimming removed 7 bases from V and 2 bases from J, with 10 bases in between. Germline CDR1 SGHTA, CDR2 FQGNSA.

CDR3 in amino acids: CASSQEVGTYEQYF. DNA of the CDR3: TGTGCCAGCAGCCAAGAAGTGGGGACCTACGAGCAGTACTTC. The chain carries TRBV14 and TRBJ2-7, with D hard to call. The CDR3 length is 14 residues. With 0 bases removed from V and 2 bases from J, the gap between germline ends came to 8 bases. The germline V gene has CDR1 SGHDN and CDR2 FVKESK.

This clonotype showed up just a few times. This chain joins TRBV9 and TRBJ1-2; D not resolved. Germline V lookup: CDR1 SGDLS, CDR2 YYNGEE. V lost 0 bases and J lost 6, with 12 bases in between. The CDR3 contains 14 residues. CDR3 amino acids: CASSVGILEDGYTF. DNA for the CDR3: TGTGCCAGCAGCGTAGGTATTCTCGAAGATGGCTACACCTTC.

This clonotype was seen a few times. The CDR3 loop reads CASSTRPGGHEQFF. The CDR3 DNA follows: TGCGCCAGCAGCACCCGCCCCGGAGGCCATGAGCAGTTCTTC. The chain has TRBV4-3 and TRBJ2-1, with D tentatively TRBD2 (5 bases). Trimming cost V 5 bases and J 8 bases, with 16 bases left between them. The CDR3 runs to 14 residues. Germline lookup yields CDR1 LGHNA and CDR2 YSLEER.

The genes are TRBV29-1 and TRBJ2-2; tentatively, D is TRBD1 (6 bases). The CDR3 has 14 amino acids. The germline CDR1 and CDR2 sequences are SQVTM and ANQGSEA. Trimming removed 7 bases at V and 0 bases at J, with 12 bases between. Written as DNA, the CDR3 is TGCAGCGCGGCCGGGACATCGAACACCGGGGAGCTGTTTTTT. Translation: CSAAGTSNTGELFF.

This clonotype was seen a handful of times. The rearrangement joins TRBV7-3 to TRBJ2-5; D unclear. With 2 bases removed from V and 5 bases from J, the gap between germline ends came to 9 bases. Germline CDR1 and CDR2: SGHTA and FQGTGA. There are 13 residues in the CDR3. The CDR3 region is CASSLRLSETQYF. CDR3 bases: TGTGCCAGCAGCTTACGTTTGAGTGAGACCCAGTACTTC.

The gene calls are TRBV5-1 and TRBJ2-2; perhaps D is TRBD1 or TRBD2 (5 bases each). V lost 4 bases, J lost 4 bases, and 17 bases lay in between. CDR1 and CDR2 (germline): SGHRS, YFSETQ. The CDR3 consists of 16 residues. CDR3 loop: CASSHDLRDPTGELFF. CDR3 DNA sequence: TGCGCCAGCAGCCACGACCTTCGGGACCCCACCGGGGAGCTGTTTTTT.

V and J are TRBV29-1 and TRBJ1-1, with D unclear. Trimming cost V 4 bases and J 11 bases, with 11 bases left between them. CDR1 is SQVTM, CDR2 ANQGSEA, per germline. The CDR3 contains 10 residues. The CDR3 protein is CSVASTRAFF. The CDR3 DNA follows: TGCAGCGTTGCCTCAACGAGGGCTTTCTTT.

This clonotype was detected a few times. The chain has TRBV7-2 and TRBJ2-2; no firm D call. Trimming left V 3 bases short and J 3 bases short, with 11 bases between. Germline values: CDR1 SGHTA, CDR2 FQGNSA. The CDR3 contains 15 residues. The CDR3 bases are TGTGCCAGCAGCTTGGACCACGCCTACACCGGGGAGCTGTTTTTT. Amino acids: CASSLDHAYTGELFF.

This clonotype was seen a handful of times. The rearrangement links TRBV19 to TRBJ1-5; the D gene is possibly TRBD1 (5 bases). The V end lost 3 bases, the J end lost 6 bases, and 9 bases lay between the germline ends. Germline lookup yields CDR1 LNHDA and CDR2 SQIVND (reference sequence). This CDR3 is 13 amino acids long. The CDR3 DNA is TGTGCCAGTAGTATGAGGGGCGGTCAGCCCCAGCATTTT. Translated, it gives CASSMRGGQPQHF.

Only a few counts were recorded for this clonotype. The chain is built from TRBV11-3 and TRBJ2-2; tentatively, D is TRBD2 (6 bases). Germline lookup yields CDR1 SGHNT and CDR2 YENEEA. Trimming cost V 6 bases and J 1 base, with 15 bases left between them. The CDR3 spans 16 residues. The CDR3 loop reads CASSSPYGGNTGELFF. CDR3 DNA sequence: TGTGCCAGCAGTTCCCCCTACGGGGGGAACACCGGGGAGCTGTTTTTT.

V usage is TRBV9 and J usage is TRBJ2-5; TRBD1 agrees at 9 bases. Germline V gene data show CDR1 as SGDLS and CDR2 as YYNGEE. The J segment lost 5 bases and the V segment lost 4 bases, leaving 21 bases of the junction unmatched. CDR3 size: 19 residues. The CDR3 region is CASSPRGFKTGGGVETQYF. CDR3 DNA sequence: TGTGCCAGCAGCCCGAGGGGCTTTAAGACAGGGGGTGGGGTGGAGACCCAGTACTTC.